This T cell receptor beta chain was found in a study of cytomegalovirus exposure and HLA in healthy donors. Study background: Genetic ancestry analysis placed approximately 80% of the 398 donors that were genotyped in the Caucasian-associated cluster. General study points: Researchers counted around 150 TCR beta chains as cytomegalovirus-associated. Accurate prediction of most subjects' HLA-A and HLA-B alleles from TCR beta sequences was reported.

As concerns this clone: Its target is unknown.

The PCR ran on 60 Vbeta and 13 Jbeta primers. Per the authors' pipeline: Around 83 million unique TCR beta chains, some 11 million shared, were counted in a later analysis. Method: immunoSEQ multiplex PCR; TCRdb's copy keeps in-frame clones and lacks some. V, J and clone size are those of that table, while D and trimming were read from the DNA. Of 60,000 to 85,000 clones detected, more than 60% appear once; the ten largest clones hold approximately 1.5%. The receptor was derived from a man aged 35-49 years in good health and CMV-seronegative. Sample: PBMCs.

This CDR3 is CASSPSSVYEQYF. CDR3 nucleotide sequence: TGCGCCAGCAGTCCTAGTAGCGTCTACGAGCAGTACTTC. The rearrangement uses TRBV10-2 and TRBJ2-7; D possibly corresponds to TRBD2 (5 bases). The ends were cut back, 5 bases at V and 3 bases at J, with 11 bases in the middle. Germline V CDR1 and CDR2: WSHSY, SAAADI. This CDR3 is built from 13 residues.